The sequence of this TCR beta chain was determined in a study of blood T cell repertoires in COVID-19. Study-wide context: Samples representing acute and convalescent COVID-19 were sourced from the United States, Italy and Spain.

Germline V gene data show CDR1 as PRHDT and CDR2 as FYEKMQ (reference sequence). The CDR3 consists of 12 residues. V lost 0 bases and J 6 bases, leaving 5 bases between the germline ends. Method: immunoSEQ multiplex PCR; TCRdb's copy keeps in-frame clones and lacks some. The top ten clones hold approximately 5% of a sample with more than 300,000 clones, around 90% of them seen once. Allocation to cohorts depended on clinical history reported by the participants. The study counted Cohort 3 donors as recovered given two negative PCRs, clearance, or symptom resolution. This sequence was found in a woman younger than 45 who had recovered from COVID-19. The sequenced sample consisted of PBMCs or T cells enriched from blood (not recorded which). The V gene is TRBV13, the J gene TRBJ1-1, with D unclear. The CDR3 DNA reads as TGTGCCAGCAGCTTAGGCACAGCTGAAGCTTTCTTT. Protein sequence: CASSLGTAEAFF.